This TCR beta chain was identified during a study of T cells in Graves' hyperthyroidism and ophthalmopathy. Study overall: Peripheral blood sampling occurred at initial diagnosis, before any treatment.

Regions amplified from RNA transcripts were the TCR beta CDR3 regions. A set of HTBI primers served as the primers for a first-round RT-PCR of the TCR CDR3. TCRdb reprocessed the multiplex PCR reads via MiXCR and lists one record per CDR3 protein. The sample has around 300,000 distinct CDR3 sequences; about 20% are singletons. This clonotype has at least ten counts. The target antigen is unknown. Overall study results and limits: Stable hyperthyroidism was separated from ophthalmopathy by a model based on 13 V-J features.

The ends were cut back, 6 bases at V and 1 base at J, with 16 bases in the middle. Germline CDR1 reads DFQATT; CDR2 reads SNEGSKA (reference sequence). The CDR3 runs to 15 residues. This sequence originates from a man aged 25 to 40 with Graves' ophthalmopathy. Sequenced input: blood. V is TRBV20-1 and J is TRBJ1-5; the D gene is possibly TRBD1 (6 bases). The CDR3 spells CSAKDGGASNQPQHF. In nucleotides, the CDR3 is TGCAGTGCCAAAGACGGGGGGGCGAGCAATCAGCCCCAGCATTTT.